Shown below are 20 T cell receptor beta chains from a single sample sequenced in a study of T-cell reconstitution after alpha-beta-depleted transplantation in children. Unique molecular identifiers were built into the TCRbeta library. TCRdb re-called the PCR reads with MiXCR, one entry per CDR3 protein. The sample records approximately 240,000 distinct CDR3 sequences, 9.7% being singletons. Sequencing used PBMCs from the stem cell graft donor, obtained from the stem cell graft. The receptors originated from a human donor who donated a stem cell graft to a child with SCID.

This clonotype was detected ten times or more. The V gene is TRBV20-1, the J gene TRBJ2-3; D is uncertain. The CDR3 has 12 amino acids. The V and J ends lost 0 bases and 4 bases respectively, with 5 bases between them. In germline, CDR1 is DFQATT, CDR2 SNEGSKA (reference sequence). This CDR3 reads CSARDSPDTQYF. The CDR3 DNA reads TGCAGTGCTAGAGATAGCCCAGATACGCAGTATTTT.

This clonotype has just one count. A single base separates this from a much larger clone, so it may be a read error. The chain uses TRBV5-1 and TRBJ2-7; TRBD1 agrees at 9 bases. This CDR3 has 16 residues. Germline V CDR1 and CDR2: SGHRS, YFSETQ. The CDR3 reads CASSLAKGDRGSEQHF. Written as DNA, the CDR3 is TGCGCCAGCAGCTTGGCCAAAGGTGACAGGGGGTCCGAGCAGCACTTC. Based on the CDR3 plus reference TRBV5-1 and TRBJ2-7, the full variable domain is KAGVTQTPRYLIKTRGQQVTLSCSPISGHRSVSWYQQTPGQGLQFLFEYFSETQRNKGNFPGRFSGRQFSNSRSEMNVSTLELGDSALYLCASSLAKGDRGSEQHFGPGTRLTVT.

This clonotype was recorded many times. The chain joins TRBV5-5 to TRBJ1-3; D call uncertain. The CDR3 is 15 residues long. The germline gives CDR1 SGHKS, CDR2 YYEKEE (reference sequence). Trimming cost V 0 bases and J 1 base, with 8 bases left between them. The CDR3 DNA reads TGTGCCAGCAGCTTGGGGCCAGCTTCTGGAAACACCATATATTTT. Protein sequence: CASSLGPASGNTIYF.

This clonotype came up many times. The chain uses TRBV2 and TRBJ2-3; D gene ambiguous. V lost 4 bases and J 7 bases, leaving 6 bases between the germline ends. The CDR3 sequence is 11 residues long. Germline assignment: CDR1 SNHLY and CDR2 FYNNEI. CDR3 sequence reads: CASSAQNTQYF. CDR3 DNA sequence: TGTGCCAGCAGTGCCCAGAATACGCAGTATTTT.

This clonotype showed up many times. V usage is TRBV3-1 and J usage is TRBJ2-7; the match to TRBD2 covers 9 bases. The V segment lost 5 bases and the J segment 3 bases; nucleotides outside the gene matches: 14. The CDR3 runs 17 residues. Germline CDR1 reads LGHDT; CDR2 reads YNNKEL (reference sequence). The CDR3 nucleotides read TGTGCCAGCAGCACCCGGATTAGCGGGGGCTACTACTACGAGCAGTACTTC. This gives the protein CASSTRISGGYYYEQYF.

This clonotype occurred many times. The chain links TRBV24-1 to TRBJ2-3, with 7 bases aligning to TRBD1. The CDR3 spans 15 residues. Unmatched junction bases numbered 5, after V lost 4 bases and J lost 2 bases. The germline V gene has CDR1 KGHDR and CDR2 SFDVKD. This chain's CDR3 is CATSDPTGTTDTQYF. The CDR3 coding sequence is TGTGCCACCAGTGACCCGACAGGGACCACAGATACGCAGTATTTT.

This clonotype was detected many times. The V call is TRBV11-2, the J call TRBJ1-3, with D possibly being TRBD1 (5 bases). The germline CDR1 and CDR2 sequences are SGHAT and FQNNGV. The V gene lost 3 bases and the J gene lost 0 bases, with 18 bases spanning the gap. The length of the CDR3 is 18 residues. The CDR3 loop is CASSFDSELLRSGNTIYF. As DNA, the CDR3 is TGTGCCAGCAGCTTTGACAGCGAACTACTTCGCTCTGGAAACACCATATATTTT.

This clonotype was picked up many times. The CDR3 nucleotides are TGCAGTGCTTATACAGGGGGAGGGGGTTATAGCAATCAGCCCCAGCATTTT. Protein sequence: CSAYTGGGGYSNQPQHF. The rearrangement links TRBV20-1 to TRBJ1-5, with 8 bases aligning to TRBD1. Germline lookup yields CDR1 DFQATT and CDR2 SNEGSKA (reference sequence). This CDR3 has 17 residues. V dropped 5 bases and J dropped 0; count of bases not matched to a gene: 12.

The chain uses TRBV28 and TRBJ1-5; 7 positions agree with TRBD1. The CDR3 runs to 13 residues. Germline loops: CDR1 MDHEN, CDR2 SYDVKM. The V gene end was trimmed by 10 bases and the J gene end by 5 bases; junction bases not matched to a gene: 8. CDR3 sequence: CATGGVHYQPQHF. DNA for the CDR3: TGTGCCACAGGGGGGGTCCATTATCAGCCCCAGCATTTT.

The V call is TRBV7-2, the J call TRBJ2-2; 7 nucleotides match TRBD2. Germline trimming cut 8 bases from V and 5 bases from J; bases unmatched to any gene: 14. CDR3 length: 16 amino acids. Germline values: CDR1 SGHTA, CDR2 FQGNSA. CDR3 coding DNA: TGTGCCAGCTGCTCCGTCGGGGGGTCCGTGACCGGGGAGCTGTTTTTT. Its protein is CASCSVGGSVTGELFF. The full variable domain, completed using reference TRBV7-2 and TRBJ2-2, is GAGVSQSPSNKVTEKGKDVELRCDPISGHTALYWYRQSLGQGLEFLIYFQGNSAPDKSGLPSDRFSAERTGGSVSTLTIQRTQQEDSAVYLCASCSVGGSVTGELFFGEGSRLTVL.

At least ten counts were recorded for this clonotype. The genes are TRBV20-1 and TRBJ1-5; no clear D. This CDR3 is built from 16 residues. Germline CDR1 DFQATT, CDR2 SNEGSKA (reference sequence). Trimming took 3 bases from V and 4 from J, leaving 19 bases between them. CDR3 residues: CSASNPGWVLNQPQHF. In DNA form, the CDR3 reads TGCAGTGCTAGTAACCCCGGCTGGGTGCTTAATCAGCCCCAGCATTTT.

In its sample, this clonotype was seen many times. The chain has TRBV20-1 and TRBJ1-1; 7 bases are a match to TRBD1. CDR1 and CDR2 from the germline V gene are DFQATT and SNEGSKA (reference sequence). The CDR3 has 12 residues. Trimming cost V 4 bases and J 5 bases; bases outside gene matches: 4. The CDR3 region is CSATRGGTEAFF. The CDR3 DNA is TGCAGTGCTACCAGGGGGGGAACTGAAGCTTTCTTT.

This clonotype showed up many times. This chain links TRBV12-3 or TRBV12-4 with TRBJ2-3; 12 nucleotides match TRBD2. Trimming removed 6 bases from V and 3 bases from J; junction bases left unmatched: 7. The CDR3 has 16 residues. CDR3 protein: CASSQGGLAGTDTQYF. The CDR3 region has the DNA TGTGCCAGCAGCCAAGGTGGACTAGCGGGGACAGATACGCAGTATTTT.

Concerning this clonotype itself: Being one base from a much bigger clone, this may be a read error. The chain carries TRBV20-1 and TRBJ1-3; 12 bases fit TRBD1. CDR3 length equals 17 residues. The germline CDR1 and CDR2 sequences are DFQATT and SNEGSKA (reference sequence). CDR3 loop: CCARRTGTGGFGNTIYF. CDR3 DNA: TGCTGTGCTAGAAGAACCGGGACAGGGGGCTTCGGAAACACCATATATTTT.

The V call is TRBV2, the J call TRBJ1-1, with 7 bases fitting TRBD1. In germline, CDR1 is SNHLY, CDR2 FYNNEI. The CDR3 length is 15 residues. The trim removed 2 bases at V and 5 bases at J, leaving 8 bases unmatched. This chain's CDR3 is CASSESSTGRTEAFF. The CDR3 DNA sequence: TGTGCCAGCAGTGAATCGTCGACAGGGAGGACTGAAGCTTTCTTT.

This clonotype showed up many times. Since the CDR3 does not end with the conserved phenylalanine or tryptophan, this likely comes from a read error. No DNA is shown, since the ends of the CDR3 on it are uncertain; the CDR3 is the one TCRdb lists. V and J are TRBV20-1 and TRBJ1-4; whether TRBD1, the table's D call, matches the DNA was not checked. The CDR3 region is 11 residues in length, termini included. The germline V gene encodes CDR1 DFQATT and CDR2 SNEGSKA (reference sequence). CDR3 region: CSATYRGEKSL.

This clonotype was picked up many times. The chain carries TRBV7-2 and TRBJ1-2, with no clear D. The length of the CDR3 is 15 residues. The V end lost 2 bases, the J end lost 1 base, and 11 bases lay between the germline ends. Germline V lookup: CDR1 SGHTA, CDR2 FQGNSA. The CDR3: CASSLSGNFNYGYTF. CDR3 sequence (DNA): TGTGCCAGCAGCTTATCTGGGAACTTTAACTATGGCTACACCTTC.

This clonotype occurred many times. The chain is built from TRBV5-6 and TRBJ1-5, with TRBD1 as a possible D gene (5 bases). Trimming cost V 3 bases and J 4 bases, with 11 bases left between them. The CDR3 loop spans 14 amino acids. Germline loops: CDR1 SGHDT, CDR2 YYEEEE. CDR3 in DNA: TGTGCCAGCAGCTCAGGGTCCGGGAATCAGCCCCAGCATTTT. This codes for CASSSGSGNQPQHF.

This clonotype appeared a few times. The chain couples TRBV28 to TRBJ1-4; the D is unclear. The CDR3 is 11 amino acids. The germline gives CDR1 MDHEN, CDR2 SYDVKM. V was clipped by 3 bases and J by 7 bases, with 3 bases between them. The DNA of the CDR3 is TGTGCCAGCAGTTTTTTTGAAAAACTGTTTTTT. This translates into CASSFFEKLFF. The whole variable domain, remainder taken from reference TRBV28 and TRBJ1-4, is DVKVTQSSRYLVKRTGEKVFLECVQDMDHENMFWYRQDPGLGLRLIYFSYDVKMKEKGDIPEGYSVSREKKERFSLILESASTNQTSMYLCASSFFEKLFFGSGTQLSVL.

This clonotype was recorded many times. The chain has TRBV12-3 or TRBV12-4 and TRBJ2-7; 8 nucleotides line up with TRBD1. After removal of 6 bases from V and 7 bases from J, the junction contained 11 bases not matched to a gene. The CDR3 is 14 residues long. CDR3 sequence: CASRLGQGAREQYF. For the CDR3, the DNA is TGTGCCAGCAGACTAGGGCAGGGGGCGCGAGAGCAGTACTTC.